This TCR beta chain was documented in a study of T cell repertoires in ileal Crohn's disease (dated by TCRdb to the late 2010s). Turning to the overall study: At the time of surgery, 35% to 40% of patients were active smokers, and the median duration of disease was seven to eight years. Surgery was performed for a complication in all patients, with stricturing disease in 61% and penetrating disease in roughly 39%. Roughly half of the patients were given postoperative therapy, with 15 to 20 on anti-TNF agents and about ten on thiopurines. TCR repertoire analysis was done in fewer than 75 Crohn's disease patients from a prospective multicentre cohort. The study ran alongside a multicentre cohort designed to identify predictors of early endoscopic recurrence after ileocolonic resection. A Rutgeerts score above i0 was used to define endoscopic postoperative recurrence. A total of approximately 170 mucosal samples from 60 or so patients were sequenced, collected from several sites on the surgical specimen as well as at postoperative endoscopy. General findings and caveats noted by the study authors: Compared with CD4 T cells, sorted CD8 T cells contained more high-frequency clones, which suggests that the mucosal expansions were mostly CD8. Mucosal CD4 and CD8 T cells were sorted and sequenced only in a subgroup of patients, the size of which was not stated. A significantly higher proportion of clonal expansions was observed in active smokers at surgery than in non-smokers (25.9% vs 17.9%, p=0.02). Higher high-frequency clone percentages at surgery were associated with endoscopic recurrence; all patients with clonality above 26.8% (18/57) had recurrence.

The CDR3 measures 14 amino acids from cysteine to phenylalanine. The only DNA kept is the CDR3, 42 bases in frame from the first base. The junction shows trimming of 7 bases on V and 0 bases on J, and the gene matches do not reach 4 bases of it. Looking up the germline V gene yields CDR1 LGHNT and CDR2 FRNRAP. For this clone: Its antigen is unknown. No base qualities exist here, and no much larger clone lies one base off it.

To be eligible, patients had to be adults with ileal or ileocolonic Crohn's disease and an indication for ileocolonic resection. Whole ileal mucosal biopsies were stored frozen at -80°C before DNA extraction. Genomic DNA was isolated from frozen whole biopsies using a TRizol-based method, and the DNA was quantified with a NanoDrop 2000 spectrophotometer. For commercial TCRB immunosequencing, approximately 500 nanograms of biopsy DNA were submitted for each sample. Adaptive Biotechnology amplified the CDR3 regions from genomic DNA with a two-step multiplex PCR designed to control amplification bias. Primers covering every V and J gene segment were used in the first PCR, while barcodes and Illumina adapters were added in the second PCR. CDR3 libraries were sequenced on an Illumina instrument. The authors' analysis ran thus. The analysis used both the pipelines supplied by the vendor and custom analysis of the raw data in R/Bioconductor with R version 3.3.0. Clonality, which ranges from 0 to 1, was calculated as the inverse of the normalised Shannon entropy across all productive clones. High-frequency clones were defined as the repertoire share of the top 100 clones, retaining only clones passing a 95% confidence test. The Simpson index measured repertoire diversity, and the Morisita-Horn index measured overlap between samples. This immuneACCESS table, as held by TCRdb, lists in-frame sequences with V and J called but not all clones. Of the missing ones, under half trace to an unresolved V gene in checked studies; the others have no known cause. V, J and clone size were drawn from that table, and D and trimming were deduced from the DNA. This sample holds 5,000 to 7,000 clones; around 82% were observed only once. Jointly, the top ten make up over 9.5% of the sample.

The rearranged chain carries TRBV12-5 and TRBJ2-3; 7 middle bases align to TRBD1. The specimen was ileal tissue. This TCR came from an adult with Crohn's disease. The CDR3 amino acid sequence is: CASATGSSTDTQYF. The sequenced DNA is TGTGCTAGTGCGACAGGGAGCAGCACAGATACGCAGTATTTT.